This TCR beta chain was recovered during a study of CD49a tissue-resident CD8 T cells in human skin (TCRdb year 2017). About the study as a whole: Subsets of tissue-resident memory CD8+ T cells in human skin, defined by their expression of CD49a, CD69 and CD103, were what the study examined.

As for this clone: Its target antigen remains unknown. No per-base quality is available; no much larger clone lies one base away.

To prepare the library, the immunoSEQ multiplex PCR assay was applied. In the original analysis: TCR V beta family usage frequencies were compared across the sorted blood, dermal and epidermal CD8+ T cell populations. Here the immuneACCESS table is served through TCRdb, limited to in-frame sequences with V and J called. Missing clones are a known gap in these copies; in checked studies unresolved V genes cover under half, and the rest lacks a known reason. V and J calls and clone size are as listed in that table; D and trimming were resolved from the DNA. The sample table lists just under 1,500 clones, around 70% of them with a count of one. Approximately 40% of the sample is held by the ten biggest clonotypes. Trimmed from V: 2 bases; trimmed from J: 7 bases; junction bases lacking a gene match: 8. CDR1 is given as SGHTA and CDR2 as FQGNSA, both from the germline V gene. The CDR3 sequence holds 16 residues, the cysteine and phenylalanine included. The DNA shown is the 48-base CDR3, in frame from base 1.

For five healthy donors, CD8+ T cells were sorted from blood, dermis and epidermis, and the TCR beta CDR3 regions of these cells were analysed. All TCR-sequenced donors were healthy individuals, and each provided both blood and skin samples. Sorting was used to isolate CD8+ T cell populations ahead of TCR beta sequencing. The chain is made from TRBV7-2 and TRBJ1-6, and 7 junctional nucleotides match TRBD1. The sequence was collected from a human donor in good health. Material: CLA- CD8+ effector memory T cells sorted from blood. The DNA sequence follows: TGTGCCAGCAGCTTACCCAGGGGGTCCGGGAATTCACCCCTCCACTTT. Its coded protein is CASSLPRGSGNSPLHF.